This TCR beta chain comes out of a study of Tregs in tolerant kidney transplant recipients. Unstimulated regulatory T cells (CD4+CD25+CD127-), CD4+CD25- non-regulatory cells, CD4 and CD8 cells were FACS-sorted from thawed PBMCs. As regards this clone: Antigen specificity is unknown.

Here immunoSEQ multiplex PCR was the method, and the copy in TCRdb shows in-frame clones only, minus some. The repertoire holds about 100,000 clones, with around 89% as singletons. Study-wide results and caveats: Donor-specific Treg expansion exceeded global Treg expansion in tolerant patients, suggesting antigen drive. The most relevant donor-specific Treg TCRbeta repertoire apparently came from expansion with activated donor B cells. Biological reproducibility was not directly addressed, but technical replication error appeared minimal.

The CDR3 loop spans 15 amino acids. In germline, CDR1 is SGHKS, CDR2 YYEKEE (reference sequence). V lost 3 bases and J lost 4, with 15 bases in between. The clonotype comes from a human donor who received a combined kidney and bone marrow transplant. The chain uses TRBV5-5 and TRBJ2-3; D may be TRBD2 (5 bases). The sequences come from CD4+ T cells from blood, collected before the transplant. The CDR3 DNA reads as TGTGCCAGCAGCTCGGACTCGTGGTTGGCAGATACGCAGTATTTT. Encoded protein: CASSSDSWLADTQYF.